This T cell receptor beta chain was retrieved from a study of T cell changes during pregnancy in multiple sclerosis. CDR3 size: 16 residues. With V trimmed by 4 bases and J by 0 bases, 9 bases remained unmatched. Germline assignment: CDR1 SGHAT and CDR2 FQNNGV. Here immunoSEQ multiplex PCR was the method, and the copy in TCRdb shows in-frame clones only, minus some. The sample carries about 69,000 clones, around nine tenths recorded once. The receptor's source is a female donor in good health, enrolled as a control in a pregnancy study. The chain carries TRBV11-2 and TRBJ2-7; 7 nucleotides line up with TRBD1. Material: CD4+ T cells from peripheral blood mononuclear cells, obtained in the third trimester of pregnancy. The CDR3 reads CASSSSGTVSSYEQYF. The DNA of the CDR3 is TGTGCCAGCAGCTCCTCCGGGACAGTGAGCTCCTACGAGCAGTACTTC. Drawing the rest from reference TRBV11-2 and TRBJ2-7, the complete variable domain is EAGVAQSPRYKIIEKRQSVAFWCNPISGHATLYWYQQILGQGPKLLIQFQNNGVVDDSQLPKDRFSAERLKGVDSTLKIQPAKLEDSAVYLCASSSSGTVSSYEQYFGPGTRLTVT.